A single T cell receptor (beta chain) is shown here with its context. The entry originates in a study of blood T cell repertoires in COVID-19. Trimming removed 0 bases from V and 7 bases from J, with 13 bases in between. Germline assignment: CDR1 SGHRS and CDR2 YFSETQ. The CDR3 is 15 residues long. Only in-frame clones appear in the TCRdb table, and some are missing; sequencing was by immunoSEQ multiplex PCR. The table has approximately 140,000 clones, 70% to 90% seen once. Sequencing used peripheral blood. This sequence was found in a man between 65 and 85 years old with acute or convalescent COVID-19. The genes are TRBV5-1 and TRBJ1-4, with D unresolved. The CDR3: CASSLAGLTIEKLFF. The CDR3 DNA sequence: TGCGCCAGCAGCTTGGCCGGTCTTACCATTGAAAAACTGTTTTTT.